The TCR beta chain under discussion was sequenced for a study of blood T cell repertoires in COVID-19. Participants reported their clinical history, and cohort assignment relied on those reports. Generated by immunoSEQ multiplex PCR, the TCRdb table keeps only in-frame clones and is missing some. The table lists 400,000 to 550,000 clones, nearly 90% of them singletons, with approximately 2% in the top ten. The material sequenced was PBMCs or T cells enriched from blood (not recorded which). The receptor comes from a woman between 18 and 30 years old with acute COVID-19.

CDR3 nucleotide sequence: TGTGCCAGCAGCTTAATATCTAGCTCTGAGACCCAGTACTTC. It codes for CASSLISSSETQYF. V gene TRBV7-2 combines with J gene TRBJ2-5, with D perhaps TRBD2 (5 bases). Trimming left V 2 bases short and J 5 bases short, with 12 bases between. The germline V gene encodes CDR1 SGHTA and CDR2 FQGNSA. The CDR3 spans 14 residues.